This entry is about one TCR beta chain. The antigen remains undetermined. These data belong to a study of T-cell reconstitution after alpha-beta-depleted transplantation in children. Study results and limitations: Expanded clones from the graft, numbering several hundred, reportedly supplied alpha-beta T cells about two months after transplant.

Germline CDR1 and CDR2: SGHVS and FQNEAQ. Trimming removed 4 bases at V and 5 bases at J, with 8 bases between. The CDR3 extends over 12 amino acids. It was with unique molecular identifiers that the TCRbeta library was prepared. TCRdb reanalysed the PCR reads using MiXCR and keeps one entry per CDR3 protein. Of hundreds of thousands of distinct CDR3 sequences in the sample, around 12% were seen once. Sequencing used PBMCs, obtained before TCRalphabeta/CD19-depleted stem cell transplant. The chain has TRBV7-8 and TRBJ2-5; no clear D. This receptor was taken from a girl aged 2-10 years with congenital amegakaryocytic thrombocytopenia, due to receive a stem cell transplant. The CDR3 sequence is CASSWNRETQYF. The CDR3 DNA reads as TGTGCCAGCAGCTGGAATCGGGAGACCCAGTACTTC.